The clone carrying this T cell receptor beta chain was counted between two and nine times. Its antigen is undetermined. This record belongs to a study of cytomegalovirus exposure and HLA in healthy donors. In the study overall: The approximately 100 million unique TCR beta sequences, from 150 million to 200 million T cells, were found by an earlier analysis. Study-wide findings and caveats: Researchers reported in a later analysis that a missense DCLRE1C variant was tied to TCR beta V- and J-gene trimming. According to reports, the classifier identified cytomegalovirus status with high specificity and sensitivity.

This PCR relied on a set of 60 Vbeta primers and 13 Jbeta primers. Profiled with immunoSEQ multiplex PCR; TCRdb holds only in-frame clones, not every one. The profile shows around 100,000 clones, approximately 70% of them singletons. The source is a woman aged 30 to 39 in good health and CMV-seronegative. Specimen: PBMCs.

CDR3 nucleotides: TGTGCCAGCAGCACCATGGGACGGGGGGCGTACAATGAGCAGTTCTTC. It translates to CASSTMGRGAYNEQFF. This chain uses TRBV9 with TRBJ2-1, with TRBD2 as a possible D gene (7 bases). Germline values: CDR1 SGDLS, CDR2 YYNGEE. The V gene lost 4 bases and the J gene lost 4 bases, with 18 bases spanning the gap. This CDR3 has 16 residues.